This T cell receptor beta chain was sequenced in a study of shared clonotypes between healthy human individuals. Study context: CD8 memory received one plate per donor, CD8 naive two, CD4 memory three and CD4 naive three.

Splitting of each subset's genomic DNA was done evenly across several immunoSEQ plates. Data came from immunoSEQ multiplex PCR; TCRdb stores just in-frame clones and leaves some out. The sample lists 2 million to 2.5 million clones; 92% were seen once. CD45RA-negative memory and CD45RA+ naive subsets were split from the CD4+ cells. Sequencing used naive CD4+ T cells from PBMCs. Subset: CD45RA+ positively selected. The sequence came from a man aged 18 to 35 in good health. Some clones in this sample may be carry-over from other donors' samples.

The CDR3 region is CASSLAPMDGYGYTF. In DNA form, the CDR3 reads TGTGCCAGCAGCTTAGCGCCCATGGATGGCTATGGCTACACCTTC. The V call is TRBV7-9, the J call TRBJ1-2; no definite D call. CDR3 length equals 15 residues. Trimming took 0 bases from V and 4 from J, leaving 12 bases between them. Germline loops: CDR1 SEHNR, CDR2 FQNEAQ (reference sequence).